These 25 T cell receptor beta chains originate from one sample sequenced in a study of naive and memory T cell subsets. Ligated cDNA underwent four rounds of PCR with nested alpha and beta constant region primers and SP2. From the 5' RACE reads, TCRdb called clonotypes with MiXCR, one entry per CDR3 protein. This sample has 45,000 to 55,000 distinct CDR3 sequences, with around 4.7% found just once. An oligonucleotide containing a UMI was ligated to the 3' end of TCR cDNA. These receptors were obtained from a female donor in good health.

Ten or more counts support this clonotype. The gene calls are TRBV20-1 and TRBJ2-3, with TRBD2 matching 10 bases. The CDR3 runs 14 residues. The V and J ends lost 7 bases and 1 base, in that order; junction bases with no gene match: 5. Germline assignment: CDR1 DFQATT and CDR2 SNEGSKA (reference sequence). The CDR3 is CSERAGGGTDTQYF. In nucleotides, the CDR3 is TGCAGTGAGAGAGCGGGGGGGGGCACAGATACGCAGTATTTT.

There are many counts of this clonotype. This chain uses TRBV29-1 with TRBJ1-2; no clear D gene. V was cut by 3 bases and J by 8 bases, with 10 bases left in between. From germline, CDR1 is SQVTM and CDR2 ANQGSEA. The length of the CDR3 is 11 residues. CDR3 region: CSVESQRGYTF. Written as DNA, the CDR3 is TGCAGCGTTGAGTCTCAGCGGGGCTACACCTTC.

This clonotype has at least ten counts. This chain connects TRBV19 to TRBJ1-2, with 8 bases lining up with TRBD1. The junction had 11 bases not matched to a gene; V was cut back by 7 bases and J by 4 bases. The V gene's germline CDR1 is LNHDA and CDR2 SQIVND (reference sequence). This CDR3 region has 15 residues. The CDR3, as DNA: TGTGCCAGTAACGATGGGACAGGTGCCGGCTATGGCTACACCTTC. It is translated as CASNDGTGAGYGYTF.

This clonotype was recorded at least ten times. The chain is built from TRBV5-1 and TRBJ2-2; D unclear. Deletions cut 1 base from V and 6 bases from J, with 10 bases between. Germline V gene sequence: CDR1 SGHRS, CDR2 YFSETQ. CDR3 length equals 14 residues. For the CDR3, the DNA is TGCGCCAGCAGCTTGCCATCGGTCGCCGGGGAGCTGTTTTTT. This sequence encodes CASSLPSVAGELFF.

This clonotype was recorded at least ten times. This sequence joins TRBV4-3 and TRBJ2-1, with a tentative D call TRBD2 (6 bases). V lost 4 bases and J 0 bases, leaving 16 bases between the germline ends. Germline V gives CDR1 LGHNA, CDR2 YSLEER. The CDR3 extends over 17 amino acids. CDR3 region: CASSRVSAGSSYNEQFF. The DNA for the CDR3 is TGCGCCAGCAGCCGGGTTTCGGCGGGAAGCTCCTACAATGAGCAGTTCTTC.

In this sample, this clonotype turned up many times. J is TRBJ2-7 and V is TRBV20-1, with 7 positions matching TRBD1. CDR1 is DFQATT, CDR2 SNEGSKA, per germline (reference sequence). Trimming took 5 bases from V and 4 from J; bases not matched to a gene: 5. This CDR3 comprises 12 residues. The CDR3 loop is CSALPGGYEQYF. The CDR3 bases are TGCAGTGCTTTACCAGGGGGTTACGAGCAGTACTTC.

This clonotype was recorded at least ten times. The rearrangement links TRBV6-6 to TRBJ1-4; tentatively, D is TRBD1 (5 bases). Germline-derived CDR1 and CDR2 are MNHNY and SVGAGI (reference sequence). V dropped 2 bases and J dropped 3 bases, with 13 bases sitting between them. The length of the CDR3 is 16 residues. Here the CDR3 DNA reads TGTGCCAGCAGTTACACGGGGGGGGGAGCTAATGAAAAACTGTTTTTT. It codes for CASSYTGGGANEKLFF.

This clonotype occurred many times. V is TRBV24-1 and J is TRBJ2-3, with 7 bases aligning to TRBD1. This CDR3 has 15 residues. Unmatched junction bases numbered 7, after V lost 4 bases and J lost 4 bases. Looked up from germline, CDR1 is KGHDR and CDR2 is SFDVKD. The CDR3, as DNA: TGTGCCACCAGTGACCTCGACAGGGAGTCAGATACGCAGTATTTT. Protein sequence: CATSDLDRESDTQYF.

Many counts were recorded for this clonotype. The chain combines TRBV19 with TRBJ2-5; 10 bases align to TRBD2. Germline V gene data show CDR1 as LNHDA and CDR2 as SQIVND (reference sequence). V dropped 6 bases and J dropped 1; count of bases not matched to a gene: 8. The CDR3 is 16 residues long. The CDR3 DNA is TGTGCCAGTAGAACGTACGGGACTAGCGTCCAAGAGACCCAGTACTTC. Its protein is CASRTYGTSVQETQYF.

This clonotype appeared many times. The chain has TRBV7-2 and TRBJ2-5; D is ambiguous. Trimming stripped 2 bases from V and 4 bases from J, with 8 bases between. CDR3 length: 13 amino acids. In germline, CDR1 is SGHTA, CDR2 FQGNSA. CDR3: CASSLPSLETQYF. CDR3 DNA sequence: TGTGCCAGCAGCTTACCCTCTTTAGAGACCCAGTACTTC. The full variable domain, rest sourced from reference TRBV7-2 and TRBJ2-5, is GAGVSQSPSNKVTEKGKDVELRCDPISGHTALYWYRQSLGQGLEFLIYFQGNSAPDKSGLPSDRFSAERTGGSVSTLTIQRTQQEDSAVYLCASSLPSLETQYFGPGTRLLVL.

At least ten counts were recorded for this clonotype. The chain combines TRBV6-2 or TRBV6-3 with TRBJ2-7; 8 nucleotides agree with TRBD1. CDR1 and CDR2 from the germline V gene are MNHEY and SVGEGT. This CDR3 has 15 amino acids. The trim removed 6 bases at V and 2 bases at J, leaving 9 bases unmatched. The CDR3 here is CASSEIGQGPYEQYF. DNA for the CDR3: TGTGCCAGCAGCGAGATCGGACAGGGACCCTACGAGCAGTACTTC.

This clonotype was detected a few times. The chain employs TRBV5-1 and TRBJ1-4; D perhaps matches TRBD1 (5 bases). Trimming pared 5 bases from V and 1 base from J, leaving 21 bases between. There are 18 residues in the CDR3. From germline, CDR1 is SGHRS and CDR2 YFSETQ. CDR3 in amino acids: CASRHGQRLVGTNEKLFF. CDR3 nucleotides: TGCGCCAGCAGACACGGACAACGGCTGGTCGGAACTAATGAAAAACTGTTTTTT.

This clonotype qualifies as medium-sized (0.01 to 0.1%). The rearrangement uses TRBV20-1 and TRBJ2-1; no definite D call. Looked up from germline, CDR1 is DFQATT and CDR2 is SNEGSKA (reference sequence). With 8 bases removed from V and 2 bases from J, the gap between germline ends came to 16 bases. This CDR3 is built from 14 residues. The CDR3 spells CSYKGGVPYNEQFF. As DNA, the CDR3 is TGCAGTTACAAGGGTGGGGTACCCTACAATGAGCAGTTCTTC.

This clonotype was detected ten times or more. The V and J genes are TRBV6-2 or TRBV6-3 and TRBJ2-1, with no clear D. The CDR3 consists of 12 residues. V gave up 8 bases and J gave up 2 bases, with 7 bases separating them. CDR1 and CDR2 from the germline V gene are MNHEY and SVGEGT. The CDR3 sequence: CASGQTYNEQFF. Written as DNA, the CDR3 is TGTGCCAGCGGCCAGACCTACAATGAGCAGTTCTTC.

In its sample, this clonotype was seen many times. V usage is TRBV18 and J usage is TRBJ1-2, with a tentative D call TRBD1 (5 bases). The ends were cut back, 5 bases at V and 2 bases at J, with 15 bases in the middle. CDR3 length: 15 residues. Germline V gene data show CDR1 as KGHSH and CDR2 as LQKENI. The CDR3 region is CASSRDFRQNYGYTF. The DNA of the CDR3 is TGTGCCAGCTCAAGGGACTTTAGGCAAAACTATGGCTACACCTTC.

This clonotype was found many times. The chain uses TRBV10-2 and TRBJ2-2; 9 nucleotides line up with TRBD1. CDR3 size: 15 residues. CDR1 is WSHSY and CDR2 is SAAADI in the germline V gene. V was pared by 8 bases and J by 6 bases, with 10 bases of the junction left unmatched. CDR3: CASWGGQGLAGELFF. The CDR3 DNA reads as TGCGCCAGCTGGGGGGGACAGGGCTTGGCCGGGGAGCTGTTTTTT.

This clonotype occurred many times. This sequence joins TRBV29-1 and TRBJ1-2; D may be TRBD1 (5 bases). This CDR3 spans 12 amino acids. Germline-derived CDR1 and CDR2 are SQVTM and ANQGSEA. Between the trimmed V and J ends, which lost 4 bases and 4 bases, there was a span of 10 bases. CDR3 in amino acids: CSVAATAYGYTF. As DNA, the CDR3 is TGCAGCGTTGCCGCGACAGCCTATGGCTACACCTTC.

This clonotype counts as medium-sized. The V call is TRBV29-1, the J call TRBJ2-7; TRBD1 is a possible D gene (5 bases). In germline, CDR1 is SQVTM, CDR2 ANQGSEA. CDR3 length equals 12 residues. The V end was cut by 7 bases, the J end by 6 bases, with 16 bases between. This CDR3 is CSGSAGSSEQYF. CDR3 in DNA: TGCAGCGGCTCAGCAGGGTCGAGCGAGCAGTACTTC.

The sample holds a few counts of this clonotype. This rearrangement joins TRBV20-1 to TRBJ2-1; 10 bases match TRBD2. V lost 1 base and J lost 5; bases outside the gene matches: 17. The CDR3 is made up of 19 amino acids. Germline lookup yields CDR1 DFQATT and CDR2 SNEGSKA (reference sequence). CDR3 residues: CSARGRGLAGARGDNEQFF. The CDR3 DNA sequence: TGCAGTGCTAGAGGGCGGGGGCTAGCGGGAGCGAGGGGCGACAATGAGCAGTTCTTC.

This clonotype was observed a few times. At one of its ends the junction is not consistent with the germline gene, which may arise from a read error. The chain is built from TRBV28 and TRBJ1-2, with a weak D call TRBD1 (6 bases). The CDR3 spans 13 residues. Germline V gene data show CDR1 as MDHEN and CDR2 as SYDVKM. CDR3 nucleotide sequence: TGTGCCAGCAGTTTACAGGGGAGGTATGGCGACACCTTC. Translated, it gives CASSLQGRYGDTF.

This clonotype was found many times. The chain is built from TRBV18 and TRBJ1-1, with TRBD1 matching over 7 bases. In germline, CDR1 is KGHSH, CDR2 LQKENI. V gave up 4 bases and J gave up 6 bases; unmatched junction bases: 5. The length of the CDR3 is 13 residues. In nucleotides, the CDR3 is TGTGCCAGCTCACTGCACAGGGGCGCTGAAGCTTTCTTT. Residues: CASSLHRGAEAFF.

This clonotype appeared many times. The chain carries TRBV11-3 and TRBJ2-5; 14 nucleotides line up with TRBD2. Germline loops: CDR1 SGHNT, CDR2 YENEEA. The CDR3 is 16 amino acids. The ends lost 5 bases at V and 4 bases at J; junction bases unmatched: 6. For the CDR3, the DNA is TGTGCCAGCAGCCCGGGACTAGCGGGAGTGGCAGAGACCCAGTACTTC. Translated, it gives CASSPGLAGVAETQYF.

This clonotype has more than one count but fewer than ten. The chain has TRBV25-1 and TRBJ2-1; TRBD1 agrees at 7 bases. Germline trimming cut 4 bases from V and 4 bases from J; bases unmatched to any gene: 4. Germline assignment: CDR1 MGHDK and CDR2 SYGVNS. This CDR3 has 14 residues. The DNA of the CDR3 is TGTGCCAGCAGTGCAGGGGGTAATTACAATGAGCAGTTCTTC. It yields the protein CASSAGGNYNEQFF.

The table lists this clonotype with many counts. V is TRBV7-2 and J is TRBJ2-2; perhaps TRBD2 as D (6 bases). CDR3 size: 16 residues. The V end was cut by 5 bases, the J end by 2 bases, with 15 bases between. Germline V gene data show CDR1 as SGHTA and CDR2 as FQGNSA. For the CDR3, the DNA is TGTGCCAGCAGCGGAGGGACGGCCGGAAACACCGGGGAGCTGTTTTTT. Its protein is CASSGGTAGNTGELFF.

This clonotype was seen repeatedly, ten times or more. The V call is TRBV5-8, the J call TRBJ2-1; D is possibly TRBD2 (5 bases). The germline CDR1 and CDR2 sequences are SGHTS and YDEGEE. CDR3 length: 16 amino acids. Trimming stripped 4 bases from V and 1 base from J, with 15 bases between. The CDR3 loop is CASSLPGSVSYNEQFF. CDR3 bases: TGTGCCAGCAGCCTACCGGGGTCCGTTTCCTACAATGAGCAGTTCTTC.